This T cell receptor (beta chain) was identified during a study of cytomegalovirus exposure and HLA in healthy donors. Study conclusions and caveats: An assumption of roughly uniform sequencing depth across donors underlay the presence/absence analyses. Later analysis revealed greater clonal expansion in HLA-associated TCR beta chains than in equally common others. Reportedly, HLA-A and HLA-B alleles of most subjects were accurately predicted from TCR beta.

Per the germline V gene, CDR1 is LNHDA and CDR2 is SQIVND (reference sequence). J was trimmed by 4 bases and V by 0 bases; bases with no gene match: 5. The CDR3 covers 15 residues. The PCR employed 60 Vbeta primers together with 13 Jbeta primers. The data were produced by immunoSEQ multiplex PCR, yet TCRdb's version contains in-frame clones alone and is incomplete. The sample lists about 160,000 clones, roughly 80% occurring once. Regarding this clone: Its specificity is not known.

The chain uses TRBV19 and TRBJ1-2, with 7 bases aligning to TRBD1. Material: PBMCs. The receptor was derived from a woman aged 35 to 49 in good health and CMV-seronegative. The CDR3 loop reads CASSIDNRGFYGYTF. The CDR3 DNA reads TGTGCCAGTAGTATAGACAACAGGGGCTTCTATGGCTACACCTTC.